This entry lists 26 T cell receptor beta chains sequenced from one sample in a study of OX40 agonist ivuxolimab in advanced cancers. This table comes from immunoSEQ multiplex PCR, and its TCRdb copy is limited to in-frame clones, with some not included. The table has 14,000 to 15,000 clones, around 90% seen once; the top ten hold approximately 23%. The specimen comprised CD4+ or CD8+ T cells sorted from blood, sampled in a trial of the OX40 agonist ivuxolimab. These receptor sequences come from an adult with an advanced solid tumor such as melanoma, head and neck, liver or kidney cancer.

The chain combines TRBV27 with TRBJ1-1, with TRBD1 as a possible D gene (6 bases). V gave up 2 bases and J gave up 0 bases, with 7 bases separating them. The CDR3 loop spans 14 amino acids. Germline values: CDR1 MNHEY, CDR2 SMNVEV (reference sequence). The CDR3 region is CASSLGGLNTEAFF. The CDR3 nucleotides are TGTGCCAGCAGTTTAGGGGGCTTGAACACTGAAGCTTTCTTT.

The chain couples TRBV2 to TRBJ2-7; D is unresolved. The CDR3 totals 14 residues. The V gene lost 3 bases and the J gene lost 1 base, with 10 bases spanning the gap. Germline CDR1 reads SNHLY; CDR2 reads FYNNEI. CDR3 bases: TGTGCCAGCAGTGATCCAGGCGTATCCTACGAGCAGTACTTC. It specifies CASSDPGVSYEQYF.

This clone was seen a single time. V and J are TRBV9 and TRBJ2-7; 7 bases agree with TRBD1. The CDR3 runs 14 residues. V gave up 3 bases and J gave up 2 bases; unmatched junction bases: 5. Germline CDR1 and CDR2: SGDLS and YYNGEE. Written as DNA, the CDR3 is TGTGCCAGCAGCGAGGGACAGCAAACCTACGAGCAGTACTTC. This encodes CASSEGQQTYEQYF.

The genes are TRBV20-1 and TRBJ1-1; TRBD1 might be the D (6 bases). The germline gives CDR1 DFQATT, CDR2 SNEGSKA (reference sequence). The length of the CDR3 is 11 residues. Trimming took 6 bases from V and 6 from J, leaving 11 bases between them. The CDR3: CSAFRGPEAFF. CDR3 nucleotide sequence: TGCAGTGCGTTCAGGGGTCCTGAAGCTTTCTTT.

This rearrangement joins TRBV29-1 to TRBJ1-3; D is unresolved. Germline loops: CDR1 SQVTM, CDR2 ANQGSEA. This CDR3 spans 12 amino acids. Trimming shortened V by 4 bases and J by 3 bases, and 7 bases separated the two germline ends. The CDR3 loop reads CSVVGNGNTIYF. The CDR3 nucleotides are TGCAGCGTTGTTGGTAATGGAAACACCATATATTTT.

The J gene is TRBJ1-2, the V gene TRBV28; 12 bases map to TRBD1. Trimming took 3 bases from V and 0 from J; bases not matched to a gene: 5. Germline values: CDR1 MDHEN, CDR2 SYDVKM. The CDR3 spans 17 residues. The CDR3 sequence: CASSFPGQGATNYGYTF. The DNA for the CDR3 is TGTGCCAGCAGTTTTCCGGGACAGGGGGCCACTAACTATGGCTACACCTTC.

The J gene is TRBJ2-7, the V gene TRBV27; no clear D. The CDR3 sequence is 13 residues long. V lost 1 base, J lost 6 bases, and 10 bases lay in between. From germline, CDR1 is MNHEY and CDR2 SMNVEV (reference sequence). The CDR3 sequence is CASSLYPLGEQYF. The CDR3 bases are TGTGCCAGCAGTTTATACCCCCTGGGCGAGCAGTACTTC.

The chain couples TRBV10-1 to TRBJ2-1, with D uncertain. The CDR3 has 15 residues. The V end lost 0 bases, the J end lost 6 bases, and 12 bases lay between the germline ends. Germline assignment: CDR1 WNHNN and CDR2 SYGVQD (reference sequence). Here the CDR3 reads CASSESRTRGNEQFF. In nucleotides, the CDR3 is TGCGCCAGCAGTGAGTCCAGGACCCGAGGCAATGAGCAGTTCTTC.

V is TRBV11-2 and J is TRBJ2-7; a possible D gene is TRBD1 (5 bases). The germline CDR1 and CDR2 sequences are SGHAT and FQNNGV. V dropped 7 bases and J dropped 4 bases, with 11 bases sitting between them. This CDR3 spans 12 amino acids. DNA of the CDR3: TGTGCCAGCACCAAGGGGATTTACGAGCAGTACTTC. Amino acid sequence: CASTKGIYEQYF. The whole variable domain, remainder taken from reference TRBV11-2 and TRBJ2-7, is EAGVAQSPRYKIIEKRQSVAFWCNPISGHATLYWYQQILGQGPKLLIQFQNNGVVDDSQLPKDRFSAERLKGVDSTLKIQPAKLEDSAVYLCASTKGIYEQYFGPGTRLTVT.

The rearrangement links TRBV6-5 to TRBJ2-1; no clear D. V was clipped by 10 bases and J by 1 base, with 8 bases between them. CDR1 and CDR2 (germline): MNHEY, SVGAGI. This CDR3 is built from 12 residues. The CDR3 reads CATSVSYNEQFF. The CDR3 coding sequence is TGTGCCACCTCGGTATCCTACAATGAGCAGTTCTTC.

The CDR3 protein is CASSLLFGQGNSPLHF. CDR3 in DNA: TGTGCCAGCAGCTTGCTGTTCGGGCAGGGGAATTCACCCCTCCACTTT. This chain uses TRBV5-6 with TRBJ1-6, with a weak D call TRBD1 (6 bases). The CDR3 sequence is 16 residues long. Trimming pared 1 base from V and 7 bases from J, leaving 15 bases between. Germline CDR1 reads SGHDT; CDR2 reads YYEEEE.

The chain couples TRBV5-1 to TRBJ1-5, with D tentatively TRBD1 (6 bases). The CDR3 is 13 amino acids. Germline values: CDR1 SGHRS, CDR2 YFSETQ. V gave up 4 bases and J gave up 6 bases, with 11 bases separating them. The DNA for the CDR3 is TGCGCCAGCAGCACAGGGATCGGTCAGCCCCAGCATTTT. This encodes CASSTGIGQPQHF.

V is TRBV11-2 and J is TRBJ1-1; no clear D gene. Trimming took 1 base from V and 1 from J, leaving 10 bases between them. Germline V gives CDR1 SGHAT, CDR2 FQNNGV. The CDR3 extends over 15 amino acids. The CDR3 here is CASSLVVTENTEAFF. In DNA, the CDR3 is TGTGCCAGCAGCTTAGTAGTCACAGAGAACACTGAAGCTTTCTTT.

The rearrangement links TRBV28 to TRBJ1-1; D unclear. Trimming left V 7 bases short and J 6 bases short, with 12 bases between. The CDR3 runs 12 residues. The germline CDR1 and CDR2 sequences are MDHEN and SYDVKM. This chain's CDR3 is CASNADQAEAFF. In nucleotides, the CDR3 is TGTGCCAGCAACGCGGACCAGGCTGAAGCTTTCTTT.

This rearrangement joins TRBV5-6 to TRBJ2-1, with 7 bases identical to TRBD2. The V gene's germline CDR1 is SGHDT and CDR2 YYEEEE. This CDR3 has 17 residues. V shed 3 bases and J 4 bases; nucleotides not matched to a gene: 13. The CDR3 loop is CASSSPFGTKLYNEQFF. CDR3 nucleotide sequence: TGTGCCAGCAGCTCCCCCTTCGGGACTAAGCTTTACAATGAGCAGTTCTTC.

V gene TRBV7-9 combines with J gene TRBJ2-7; 7 bases agree with TRBD2. The V segment lost 5 bases and the J segment 3 bases; nucleotides outside the gene matches: 10. Looked up from germline, CDR1 is SEHNR and CDR2 is FQNEAQ (reference sequence). This CDR3 spans 15 amino acids. The CDR3, as DNA: TGTGCCAGCAGCCCACCGGGACTAAGTAACTACGAGCAGTACTTC. Protein product: CASSPPGLSNYEQYF.

The rearrangement links TRBV2 to TRBJ2-7, with D possibly matching TRBD1 (5 bases). Trimming shortened V by 4 bases and J by 0 bases, and 16 bases separated the two germline ends. The CDR3 totals 16 residues. From germline, CDR1 is SNHLY and CDR2 FYNNEI. CDR3 residues: CASSVGSEGVSYEQYF. CDR3 sequence (DNA): TGTGCCAGCAGTGTTGGCTCGGAAGGGGTCTCCTACGAGCAGTACTTC.

The chain has TRBV28 and TRBJ2-3, with TRBD2 matching over 7 bases. CDR3 length equals 16 residues. Trimming at V came to 6 bases and at J to 4 bases, leaving 13 bases not matched to a gene. Per the germline V gene, CDR1 is MDHEN and CDR2 is SYDVKM. CDR3 sequence reads: CASRDGKRDRADTQYF. As DNA, the CDR3 is TGTGCCAGCAGGGATGGAAAGCGGGATCGAGCAGATACGCAGTATTTT.

The V call is TRBV5-5, the J call TRBJ2-7, with 7 bases fitting TRBD2. V trimming: 5 bases; J trimming: 5 bases; junction bases outside the gene matches: 4. Germline CDR1 is SGHKS and CDR2 is YYEKEE (reference sequence). The CDR3 contains 12 residues. The CDR3 nucleotides are TGTGCCAGCAGTCTAGCGGTAGACGAGCAGTACTTC. It specifies CASSLAVDEQYF.

This clone was observed a single time. This chain links TRBV27 with TRBJ2-1; TRBD2 might be the D (6 bases). The germline V and J ends were trimmed by 5 bases and 10 bases, with 27 bases remaining between them. There are 17 residues in the CDR3. Per the germline V gene, CDR1 is MNHEY and CDR2 is SMNVEV (reference sequence). The CDR3 bases are TGTGCCAGCAGTCCCCGGGGAGGCCGTGATGGTAGGGACGAGCAGTTCTTC. Translation gives CASSPRGGRDGRDEQFF.

The genes are TRBV6-5 and TRBJ1-5; D gene ambiguous. This CDR3 is 15 amino acids long. Germline V gives CDR1 MNHEY, CDR2 SVGAGI. V shed 4 bases and J shed 7 bases, with 17 bases lying between them. The DNA of the CDR3 is TGTGCCAGCAGTTCGCTTTCCACCGAATTGCAGCCCCAGCATTTT. It is translated as CASSSLSTELQPQHF.

The gene calls are TRBV4-1 and TRBJ2-2; 7 bases are a match to TRBD1. This CDR3 has 16 amino acids. V gave up 3 bases and J gave up 4 bases; unmatched junction bases: 8. Germline V gives CDR1 MGHRA, CDR2 YSYEKL. CDR3 nucleotide sequence: TGCGCCAGCAGCCATTTTACAGGGGTCATCACCGGGGAGCTGTTTTTT. Amino acids: CASSHFTGVITGELFF.

This clone was counted a single time. V gene TRBV5-8 combines with J gene TRBJ2-5; TRBD2 agrees at 7 bases. The germline gives CDR1 SGHTS, CDR2 YDEGEE. The ends lost 4 bases at V and 0 bases at J; junction bases unmatched: 3. CDR3 length: 14 residues. The CDR3, as DNA: TGTGCCAGCAGCATGCTAGCGGACCAAGAGACCCAGTACTTC. As protein: CASSMLADQETQYF.

The chain joins TRBV19 to TRBJ2-2; 7 nucleotides agree with TRBD2. With V trimmed by 6 bases and J by 6 bases, 4 bases remained unmatched. Germline V gene sequence: CDR1 LNHDA, CDR2 SQIVND (reference sequence). This CDR3 spans 13 amino acids. The CDR3 protein is CASRDRGAGELFF. The CDR3 nucleotides are TGTGCCAGTAGGGATCGGGGGGCCGGGGAGCTGTTTTTT.

This rearrangement joins TRBV5-1 to TRBJ1-6; D is perhaps TRBD1 (5 bases). Germline V gives CDR1 SGHRS, CDR2 YFSETQ. The ends were cut back, 4 bases at V and 0 bases at J, with 11 bases in the middle. The CDR3 covers 16 residues. The chain's CDR3 is CASSGDGSSYNSPLHF. The DNA for the CDR3 is TGCGCCAGCAGCGGGGACGGAAGCTCCTATAATTCACCCCTCCACTTT.

CDR3 sequence: CAWNPGTGVEQYF. CDR3 sequence (DNA): TGTGCCTGGAACCCCGGGACAGGGGTCGAGCAGTACTTC. V gene TRBV30 combines with J gene TRBJ2-7; TRBD1 aligns across 10 bases. This CDR3 comprises 13 residues. The ends lost 4 bases at V and 6 bases at J; junction bases unmatched: 6. Germline CDR1 reads GTSNPN; CDR2 reads SVGIG (reference sequence).